These 7 T cell receptor beta chains came from one sample sequenced in a study of cytomegalovirus exposure and HLA in healthy donors. Profiling relied on immunoSEQ multiplex PCR, and the TCRdb table lists in-frame clones only, not all of them. The table has tens of thousands of clones, about 96% seen once. Input material: PBMCs. The receptors derive from a woman aged 18-29 years in good health and CMV-seronegative.

The chain carries TRBV7-2 and TRBJ2-5; D unclear. The germline gives CDR1 SGHTA, CDR2 FQGNSA. Between the trimmed V and J ends, which lost 1 base and 5 bases, there was a span of 14 bases. The length of the CDR3 is 15 residues. The CDR3 coding sequence is TGTGCCAGCAGCTTAGTTAGCAACCTCCAGGAGACCCAGTACTTC. Translating it yields CASSLVSNLQETQYF.

This chain links TRBV10-1 with TRBJ1-3; D may be TRBD1 (5 bases). V shed 5 bases and J shed 4 bases, with 9 bases lying between them. Per germline, CDR1 WNHNN and CDR2 SYGVQD (reference sequence). The CDR3 spans 13 residues. CDR3 in amino acids: CASSSGDGNTIYF. The CDR3 nucleotides are TGCGCCAGCAGTTCGGGGGACGGAAACACCATATATTTT.

The J gene is TRBJ1-2, the V gene TRBV10-2; 7 nucleotides line up with TRBD1. The CDR3 totals 15 residues. Per the germline V gene, CDR1 is WSHSY and CDR2 is SAAADI. Trimming removed 7 bases from V and 5 bases from J; junction bases left unmatched: 13. This CDR3 reads CASTQNAGTAYGYTF. CDR3 DNA: TGCGCCAGCACCCAGAATGCCGGGACAGCTTATGGCTACACCTTC.

V and J are TRBV2 and TRBJ2-7; 10 positions agree with TRBD1. J lost 4 bases, V lost 6 bases, and 6 bases had no gene match. The CDR3 runs 14 residues. The germline V gene has CDR1 SNHLY and CDR2 FYNNEI. The chain's CDR3 is CASRPGTGAYEQYF. The CDR3 nucleotides read TGTGCCAGCAGGCCCGGGACAGGGGCTTACGAGCAGTACTTC.

This clone is a singleton in its sample. The chain is built from TRBV7-9 and TRBJ1-3; D is unclear. The CDR3 has 16 amino acids. In germline, CDR1 is SEHNR, CDR2 FQNEAQ (reference sequence). Trimming left V 5 bases short and J 0 bases short, with 14 bases between. The CDR3 DNA is TGTGCCAGCAGCCCGGCGGACTCCTACTCTGGAAACACCATATATTTT. Its translation is CASSPADSYSGNTIYF.

The rearrangement links TRBV19 to TRBJ2-1; 9 bases map to TRBD2. V dropped 2 bases and J dropped 9; count of bases not matched to a gene: 14. Germline CDR1 is LNHDA and CDR2 is SQIVND (reference sequence). The length of the CDR3 is 17 residues. The CDR3 DNA reads as TGTGCCAGTAGTATAACGGGACTAGCTTACGTCGGTGGTGAGCAGTTCTTC. Its protein is CASSITGLAYVGGEQFF.

The CDR3 DNA follows: TGTGCCAGCAGCGAGGACAGTTATTATACCGGGGAGCTGTTTTTT. Its protein is CASSEDSYYTGELFF. The chain uses TRBV5-4 and TRBJ2-2; perhaps TRBD1 as D (6 bases). CDR3 length equals 15 residues. V was clipped by 4 bases and J by 5 bases, with 15 bases between them. In germline, CDR1 is SGHNT, CDR2 YYREEE (reference sequence).